A selection of T cell receptor beta chains follows, all from one sample in a study of T cells expressing NK-cell markers. After re-calling the 5' RACE reads, TCRdb lists one entry per CDR3 protein, DNA absent. This sample contains about 430,000 distinct CDR3 sequences. Material: blood T cells: a sorted CD56 or NKG2C T cell subset, CD4+ or CD8+ T cells, or bulk PBMC T cells (not recorded which). The receptors here all came from a woman between 45 and 65 years old in good health. Both conserved end residues are part of each CDR3. The order of the fields is J gene, V gene, clone size, CDR3 protein. A clone size is listed for some rows: how often the clone was seen (once, few, many), or a class if it is expanded.

TRBJ2-7	TRBV5-1	-	CASSLNTLSSYEQYF
TRBJ2-5	TRBV7-6	-	CASSPGVGRETQYF
TRBJ1-1	TRBV9	-	CASSPLVAANTEAFF
TRBJ1-5	TRBV20-1	-	CSAVAGGPQHF
TRBJ2-3	TRBV4-1	-	CASSRLGTSGASTDTQYF
TRBJ2-3	TRBV20-1	-	CSARDRMLRDTDTQYF
TRBJ1-1	TRBV29-1	-	CSVGSFQEAFF
TRBJ2-1	TRBV3-1	-	CASSQDKLSQFF
TRBJ2-2	TRBV5-1	-	CASSFTSGNPTGELFF
TRBJ2-2	TRBV20-1	-	CSAGTGDTGELFF
TRBJ2-5	TRBV4-1	-	CASSQEAGRRSAETQYF
TRBJ2-5	TRBV5-6	-	CASRNRDRAQETQYF
TRBJ2-7	TRBV3-1	-	CASSHSKTNEQYF
TRBJ1-3	TRBV2	-	CASTGANTIYF
TRBJ1-2	TRBV5-1	-	CASREPGITRGYTF
TRBJ2-3	TRBV6-6	-	CATRDSSTDTQYF
TRBJ2-5	TRBV24-1	-	CATSDPRDRGQETQYF
TRBJ2-7	TRBV5-1	-	CASSLGLAATYEQYF
TRBJ2-7	TRBV6-5	-	CASSSAGANEQYF
TRBJ1-3	TRBV9	-	CASSPTGEGGNTIYF
TRBJ1-1	TRBV6-1	-	CASSEVWDGGTEAFF
TRBJ1-5	TRBV5-1	-	CASSLGTGGDGQPQHF
TRBJ2-1	TRBV6-1	-	CASIKNNEQFF
TRBJ2-6	TRBV19	-	CASTLDWTGANVLTF
TRBJ2-3	TRBV29-1	-	CSVTGRGTDTQYF
TRBJ1-1	TRBV29-1	medium-sized	CSVGHTLNTEAFF
TRBJ1-3	TRBV7-2	-	CASSLEGLGNTIYF
TRBJ1-5	TRBV19	-	CASSIIRTGRGQPQHF
TRBJ2-5	TRBV12-3/TRBV12-4	-	CASSRTGGVEETQYF
TRBJ2-1	TRBV7-9	-	CASSLEAGKVYNEQFF
TRBJ1-1	TRBV18	-	CASSPRQGLDTEAFF
TRBJ2-1	TRBV5-1	-	CASSGGLAGAFEFF